This T cell receptor (beta chain) is drawn from a study of T cell repertoires in cytomegalovirus infection. CDR1 ENHRY and CDR2 SYGVKD come from the germline V gene. The V and J ends lost 7 bases and 6 bases respectively, with 12 bases between them. The CDR3 consists of 13 residues. One entry per CDR3 protein, called by TCRdb with MiXCR from the reads. The repertoire holds 900,000 to 950,000 distinct CDR3 sequences, with roughly 31% as singletons. This clonotype has a single count. What it recognizes is unknown. The starting material was cultured CD8+ T cells from PBMCs, obtained from culture after CMV antigen stimulation. This clonotype was sampled from a human donor in good health (CMV status not recorded). Some clones in this sample may be carry-over from other donors' samples. The genes are TRBV10-3 and TRBJ1-4; possibly TRBD1 for D (6 bases). CDR3 DNA sequence: TGTGCCATCAACCAGGGGCAAGATGAAAAACTGTTTTTT. This encodes CAINQGQDEKLFF.